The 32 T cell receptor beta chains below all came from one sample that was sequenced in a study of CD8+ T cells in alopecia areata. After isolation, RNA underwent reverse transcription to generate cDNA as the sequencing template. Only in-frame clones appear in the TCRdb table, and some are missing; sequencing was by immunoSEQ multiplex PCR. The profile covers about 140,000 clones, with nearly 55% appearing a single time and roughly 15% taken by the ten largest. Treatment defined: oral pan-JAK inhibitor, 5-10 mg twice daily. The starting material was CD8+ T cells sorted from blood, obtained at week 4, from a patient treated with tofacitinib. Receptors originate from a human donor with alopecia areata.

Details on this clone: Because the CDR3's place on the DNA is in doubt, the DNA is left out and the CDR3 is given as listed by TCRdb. The CDR3 sequence is CASSFGAGSKFF. V usage is TRBV5-6 and J usage is TRBJ2-1. Germline assignment: CDR1 SGHDT and CDR2 YYEEEE. Including both end residues, the CDR3 is 12 amino acids long.

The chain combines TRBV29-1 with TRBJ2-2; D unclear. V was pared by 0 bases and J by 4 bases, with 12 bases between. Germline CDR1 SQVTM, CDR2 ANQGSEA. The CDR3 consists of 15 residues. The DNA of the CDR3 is TGCAGCGTTGAAGAGTTAACACCGGCCACCGGGGAGCTGTTTTTT. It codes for CSVEELTPATGELFF.

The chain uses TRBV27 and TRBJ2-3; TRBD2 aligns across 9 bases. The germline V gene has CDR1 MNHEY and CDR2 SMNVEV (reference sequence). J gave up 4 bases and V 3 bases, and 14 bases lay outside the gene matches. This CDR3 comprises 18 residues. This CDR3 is CASSFNLALTSGSDTQYF. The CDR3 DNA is TGTGCCAGCAGTTTCAACCTTGCACTGACTAGCGGTTCAGATACGCAGTATTTT.

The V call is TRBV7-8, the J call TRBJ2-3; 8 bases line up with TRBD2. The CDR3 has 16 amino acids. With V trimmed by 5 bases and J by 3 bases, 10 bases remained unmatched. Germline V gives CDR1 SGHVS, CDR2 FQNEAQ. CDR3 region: CASSPGLAGRTDTQYF. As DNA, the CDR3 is TGTGCCAGCAGCCCCGGACTAGCCGGCCGGACAGATACGCAGTATTTT.

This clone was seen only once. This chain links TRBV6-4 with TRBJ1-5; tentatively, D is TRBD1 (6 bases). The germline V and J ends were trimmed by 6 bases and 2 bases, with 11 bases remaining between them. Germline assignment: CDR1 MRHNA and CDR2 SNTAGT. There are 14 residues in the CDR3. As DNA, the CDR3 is TGTGCCAGCAGACAGGGCGAGGGCAATCAGCCCCAGCATTTT. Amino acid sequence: CASRQGEGNQPQHF.

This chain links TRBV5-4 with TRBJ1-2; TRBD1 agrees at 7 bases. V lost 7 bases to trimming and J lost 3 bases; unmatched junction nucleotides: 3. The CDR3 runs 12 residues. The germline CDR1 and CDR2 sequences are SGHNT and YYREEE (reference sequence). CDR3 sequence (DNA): TGTGCCAGCTACAGGGGTGACTATGGCTACACCTTC. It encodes CASYRGDYGYTF.

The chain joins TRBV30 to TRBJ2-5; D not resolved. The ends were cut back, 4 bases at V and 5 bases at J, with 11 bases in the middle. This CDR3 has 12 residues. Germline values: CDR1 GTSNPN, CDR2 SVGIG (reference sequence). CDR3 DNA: TGTGCCTGGACTAGGGTAGGGGAGACCCAGTACTTC. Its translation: CAWTRVGETQYF.

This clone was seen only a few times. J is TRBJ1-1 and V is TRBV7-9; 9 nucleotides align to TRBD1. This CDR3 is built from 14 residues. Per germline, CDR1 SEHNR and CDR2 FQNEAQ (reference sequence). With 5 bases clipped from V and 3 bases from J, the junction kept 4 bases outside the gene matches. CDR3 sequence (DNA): TGTGCCAGCAGCGTCGGACAGGGGCACACTGAAGCTTTCTTT. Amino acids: CASSVGQGHTEAFF.

The CDR3 sequence: CASSRVGQGFDSPLHF. The CDR3 region has the DNA TGTGCCAGCAGCCGAGTGGGACAGGGGTTTGATTCACCCCTCCACTTT. The rearrangement links TRBV4-2 to TRBJ1-6; the match to TRBD1 covers 10 bases. CDR3 length: 16 amino acids. Germline CDR1 LGHNA, CDR2 YNFKEQ. V dropped 4 bases and J dropped 8; count of bases not matched to a gene: 8.

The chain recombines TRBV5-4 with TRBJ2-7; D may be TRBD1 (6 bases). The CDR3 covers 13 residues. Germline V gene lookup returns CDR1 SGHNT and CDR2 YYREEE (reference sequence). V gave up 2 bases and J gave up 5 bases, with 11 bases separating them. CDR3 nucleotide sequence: TGTGCCAGCAGCTTTAGGGGGATCGACGAGCAGTACTTC. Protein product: CASSFRGIDEQYF.

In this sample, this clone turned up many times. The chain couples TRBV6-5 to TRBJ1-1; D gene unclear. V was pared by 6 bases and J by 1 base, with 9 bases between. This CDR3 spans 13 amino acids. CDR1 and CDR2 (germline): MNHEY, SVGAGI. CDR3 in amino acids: CASSYDGNTEAFF. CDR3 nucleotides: TGTGCCAGCAGCTATGACGGGAACACTGAAGCTTTCTTT.

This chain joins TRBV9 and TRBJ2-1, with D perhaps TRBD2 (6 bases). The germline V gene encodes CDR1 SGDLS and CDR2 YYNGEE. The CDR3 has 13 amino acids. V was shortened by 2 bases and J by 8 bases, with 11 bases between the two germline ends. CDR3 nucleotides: TGTGCCAGCAGCGTTACTAGCTTCCATGAGCAGTTCTTC. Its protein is CASSVTSFHEQFF.

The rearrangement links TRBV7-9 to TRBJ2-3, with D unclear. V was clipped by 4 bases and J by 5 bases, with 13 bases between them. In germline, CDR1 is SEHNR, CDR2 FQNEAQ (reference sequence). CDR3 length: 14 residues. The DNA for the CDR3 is TGTGCCAGCAGCTCCGGACGGGCCGAAGATACGCAGTATTTT. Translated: CASSSGRAEDTQYF.

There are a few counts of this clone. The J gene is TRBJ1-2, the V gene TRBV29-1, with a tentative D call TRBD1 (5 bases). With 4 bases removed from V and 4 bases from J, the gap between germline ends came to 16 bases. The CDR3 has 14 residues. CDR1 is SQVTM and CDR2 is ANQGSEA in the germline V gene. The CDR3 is CSVGDPLRIYGYTF. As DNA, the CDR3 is TGCAGCGTTGGGGACCCCTTACGAATCTATGGCTACACCTTC.

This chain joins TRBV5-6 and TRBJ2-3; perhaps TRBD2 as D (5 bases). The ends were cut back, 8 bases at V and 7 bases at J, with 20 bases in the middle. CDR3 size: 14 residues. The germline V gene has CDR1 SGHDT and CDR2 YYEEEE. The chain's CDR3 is CASSDSRTGYTQYF. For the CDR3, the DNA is TGTGCCAGTAGCGACTCCCGAACGGGGTATACGCAGTATTTT.

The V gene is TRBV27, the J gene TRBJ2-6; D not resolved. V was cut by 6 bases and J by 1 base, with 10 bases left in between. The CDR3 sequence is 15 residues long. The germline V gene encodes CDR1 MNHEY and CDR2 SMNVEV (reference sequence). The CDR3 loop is CASRLLGSGANVLTF. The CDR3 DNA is TGTGCCAGCAGGCTACTGGGTTCTGGGGCCAACGTCCTGACTTTC.

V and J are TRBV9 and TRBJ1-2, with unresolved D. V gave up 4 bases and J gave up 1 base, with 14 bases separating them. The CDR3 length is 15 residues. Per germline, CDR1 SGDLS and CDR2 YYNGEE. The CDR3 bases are TGTGCCAGCAGCCTCCGTGGAGGGAGTAACTATGGCTACACCTTC. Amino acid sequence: CASSLRGGSNYGYTF.

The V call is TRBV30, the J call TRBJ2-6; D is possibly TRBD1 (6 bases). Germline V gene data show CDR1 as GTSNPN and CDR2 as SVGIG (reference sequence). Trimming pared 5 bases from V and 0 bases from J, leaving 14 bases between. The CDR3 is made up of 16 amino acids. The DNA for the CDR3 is TGTGCCTGGTGGGGCCAGGGGAGCTCTGGGGCCAACGTCCTGACTTTC. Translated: CAWWGQGSSGANVLTF.

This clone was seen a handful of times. The CDR3 sequence: CASSQGQGYNEQFF. In DNA form, the CDR3 reads TGTGCCAGCAGCCAGGGACAGGGCTACAATGAGCAGTTCTTC. The V and J genes are TRBV4-2 and TRBJ2-1; the match to TRBD1 covers 9 bases. V trimming: 3 bases; J trimming: 3 bases; junction bases outside the gene matches: 0. The CDR3 has 14 residues. Germline CDR1 LGHNA, CDR2 YNFKEQ.

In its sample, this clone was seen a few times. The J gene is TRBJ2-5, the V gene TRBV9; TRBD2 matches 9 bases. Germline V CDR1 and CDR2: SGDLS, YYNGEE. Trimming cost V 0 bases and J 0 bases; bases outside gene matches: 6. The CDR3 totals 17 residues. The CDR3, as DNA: TGTGCCAGCAGCGTAGGCATAAGCGGGGGGAACCAAGAGACCCAGTACTTC. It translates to CASSVGISGGNQETQYF.

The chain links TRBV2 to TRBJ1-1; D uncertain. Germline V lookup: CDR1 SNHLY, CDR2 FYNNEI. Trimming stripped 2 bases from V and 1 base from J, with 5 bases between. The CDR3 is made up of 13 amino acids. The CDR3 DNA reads TGTGCCAGCAGTGAAAGGAGGAACACTGAAGCTTTCTTT. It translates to CASSERRNTEAFF.

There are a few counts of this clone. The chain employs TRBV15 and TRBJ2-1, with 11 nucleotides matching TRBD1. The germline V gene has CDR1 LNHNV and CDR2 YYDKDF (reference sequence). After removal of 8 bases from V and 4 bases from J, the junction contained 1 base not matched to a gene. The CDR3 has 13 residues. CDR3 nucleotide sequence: TGTGCCACCCGGGACAGGGGGTACAATGAGCAGTTCTTC. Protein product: CATRDRGYNEQFF.

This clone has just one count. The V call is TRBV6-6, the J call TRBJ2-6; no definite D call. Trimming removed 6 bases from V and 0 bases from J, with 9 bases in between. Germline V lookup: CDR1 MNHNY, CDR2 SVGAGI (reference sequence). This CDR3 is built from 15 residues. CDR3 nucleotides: TGTGCCAGCAGGGCAGGAAACTCTGGGGCCAACGTCCTGACTTTC. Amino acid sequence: CASRAGNSGANVLTF.

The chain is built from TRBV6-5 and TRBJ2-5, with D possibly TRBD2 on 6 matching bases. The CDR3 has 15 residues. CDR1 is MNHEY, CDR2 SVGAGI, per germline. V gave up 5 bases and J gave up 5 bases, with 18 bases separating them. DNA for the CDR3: TGTGCCAGCAGTACTTTCGGCGGGGAAAGCGAGACCCAGTACTTC. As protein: CASSTFGGESETQYF.

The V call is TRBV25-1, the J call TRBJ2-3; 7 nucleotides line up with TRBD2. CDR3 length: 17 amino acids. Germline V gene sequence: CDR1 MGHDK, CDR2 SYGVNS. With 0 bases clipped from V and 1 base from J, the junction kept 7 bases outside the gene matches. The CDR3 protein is CASSEYSGDYRTDTQYF. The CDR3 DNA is TGTGCCAGCAGTGAATATTCGGGGGACTATCGCACAGATACGCAGTATTTT.

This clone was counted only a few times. The CDR3 is CASSLRQGNTEAFF. The CDR3 nucleotides are TGTGCCAGTAGTCTCCGACAGGGGAACACTGAAGCTTTCTTT. The J gene is TRBJ1-1, the V gene TRBV19; 7 positions match TRBD1. This CDR3 is 14 amino acids long. Per germline, CDR1 LNHDA and CDR2 SQIVND (reference sequence). The junction had 4 bases not matched to a gene; V was cut back by 5 bases and J by 1 base. The entire variable domain, with the rest obtained from reference TRBV19 and TRBJ1-1, is as follows: DGGITQSPKYLFRKEGQNVTLSCEQNLNHDAMYWYRQDPGQGLRLIYYSQIVNDFQKGDIAEGYSVSREKKESFPLTVTSAQKNPTAFYLCASSLRQGNTEAFFGQGTRLTVV.

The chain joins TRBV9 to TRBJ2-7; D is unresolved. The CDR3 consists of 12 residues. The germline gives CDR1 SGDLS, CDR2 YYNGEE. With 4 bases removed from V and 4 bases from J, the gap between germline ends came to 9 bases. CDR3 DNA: TGTGCCAGCAGCTCCAACATGTACGAGCAGTACTTC. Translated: CASSSNMYEQYF.

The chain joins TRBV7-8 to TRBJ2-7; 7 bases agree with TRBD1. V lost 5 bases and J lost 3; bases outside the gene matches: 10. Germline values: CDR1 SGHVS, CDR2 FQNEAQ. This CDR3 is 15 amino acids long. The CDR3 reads CASSPGGLTIYEQYF. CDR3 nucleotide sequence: TGTGCCAGCAGCCCAGGGGGTCTTACGATCTACGAGCAGTACTTC.

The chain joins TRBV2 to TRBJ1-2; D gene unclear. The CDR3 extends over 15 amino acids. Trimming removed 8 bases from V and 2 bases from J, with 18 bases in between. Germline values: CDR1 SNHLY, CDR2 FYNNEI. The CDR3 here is CASVFFKGRNYGYTF. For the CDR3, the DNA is TGTGCCAGCGTTTTTTTTAAGGGTAGGAACTATGGCTACACCTTC.

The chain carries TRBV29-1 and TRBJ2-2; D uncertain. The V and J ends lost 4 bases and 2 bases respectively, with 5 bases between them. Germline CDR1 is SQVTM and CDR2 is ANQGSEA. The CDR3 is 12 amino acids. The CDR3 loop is CSVGVNTGELFF. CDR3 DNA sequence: TGCAGCGTTGGAGTTAACACCGGGGAGCTGTTTTTT.

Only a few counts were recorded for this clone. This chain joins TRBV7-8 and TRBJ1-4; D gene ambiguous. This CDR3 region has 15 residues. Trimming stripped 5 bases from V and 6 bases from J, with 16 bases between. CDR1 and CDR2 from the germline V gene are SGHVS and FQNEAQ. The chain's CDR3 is CASSLNVGLDEKLFF. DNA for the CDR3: TGTGCCAGCAGCCTAAACGTTGGGTTAGATGAAAAACTGTTTTTT.

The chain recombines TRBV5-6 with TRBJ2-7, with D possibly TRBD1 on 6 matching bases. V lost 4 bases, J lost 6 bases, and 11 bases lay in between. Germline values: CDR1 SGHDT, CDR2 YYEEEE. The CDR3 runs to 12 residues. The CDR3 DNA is TGTGCCAGCAGCCCCAGGGGTCCCGAGCAGTACTTC. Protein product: CASSPRGPEQYF.